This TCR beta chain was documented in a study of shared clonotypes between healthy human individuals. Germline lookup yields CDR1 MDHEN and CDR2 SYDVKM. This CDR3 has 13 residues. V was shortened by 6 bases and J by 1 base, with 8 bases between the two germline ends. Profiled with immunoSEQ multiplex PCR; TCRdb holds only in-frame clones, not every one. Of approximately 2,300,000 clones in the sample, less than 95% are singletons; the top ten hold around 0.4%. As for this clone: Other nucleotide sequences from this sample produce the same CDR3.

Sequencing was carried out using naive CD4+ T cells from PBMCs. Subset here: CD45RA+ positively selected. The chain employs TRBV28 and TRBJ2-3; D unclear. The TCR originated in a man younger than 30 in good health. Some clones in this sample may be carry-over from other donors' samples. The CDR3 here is CASSPPGTDTQYF. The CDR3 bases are TGTGCCAGCAGCCCTCCCGGCACAGATACGCAGTATTTT.